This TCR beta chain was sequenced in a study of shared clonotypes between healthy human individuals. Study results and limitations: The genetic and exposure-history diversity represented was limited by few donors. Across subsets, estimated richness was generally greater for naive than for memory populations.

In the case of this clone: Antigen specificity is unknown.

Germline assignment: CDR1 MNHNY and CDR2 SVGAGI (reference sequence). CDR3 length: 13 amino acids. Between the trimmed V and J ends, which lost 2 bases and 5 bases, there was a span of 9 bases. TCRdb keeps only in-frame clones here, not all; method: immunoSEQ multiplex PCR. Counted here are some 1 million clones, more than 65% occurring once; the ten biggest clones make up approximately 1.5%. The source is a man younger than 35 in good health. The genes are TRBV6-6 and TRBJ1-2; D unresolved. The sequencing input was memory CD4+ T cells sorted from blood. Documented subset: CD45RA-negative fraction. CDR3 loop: CASSYEPGYGYTF. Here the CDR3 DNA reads TGTGCCAGCAGTTACGAACCGGGGTATGGCTACACCTTC.